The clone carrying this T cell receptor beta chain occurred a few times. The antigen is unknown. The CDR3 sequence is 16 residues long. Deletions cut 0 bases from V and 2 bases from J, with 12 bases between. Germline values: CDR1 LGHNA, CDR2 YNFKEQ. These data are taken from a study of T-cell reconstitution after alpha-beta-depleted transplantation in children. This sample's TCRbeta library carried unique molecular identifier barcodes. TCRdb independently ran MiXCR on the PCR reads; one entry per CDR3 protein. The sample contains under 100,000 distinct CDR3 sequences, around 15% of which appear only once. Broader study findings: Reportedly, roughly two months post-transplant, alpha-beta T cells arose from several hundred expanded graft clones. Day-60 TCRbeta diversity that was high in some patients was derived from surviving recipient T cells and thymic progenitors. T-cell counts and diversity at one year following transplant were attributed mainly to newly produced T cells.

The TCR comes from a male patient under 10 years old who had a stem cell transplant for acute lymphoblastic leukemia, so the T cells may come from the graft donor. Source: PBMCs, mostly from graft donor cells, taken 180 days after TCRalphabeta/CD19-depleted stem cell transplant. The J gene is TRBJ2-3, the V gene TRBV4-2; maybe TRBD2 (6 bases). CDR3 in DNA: TGTGCCAGCAGCCAAGATGGTGAGCGGGTCACAGATACGCAGTATTTT. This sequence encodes CASSQDGERVTDTQYF.